This is a list of T cell receptor beta chains from one sample in a study of blood T cell repertoires in COVID-19. Some clones are missing from TCRdb's copy, which holds only in-frame ones; the method was immunoSEQ multiplex PCR. The sample has about 140,000 clones, 70% to 90% seen once. Sequencing was carried out using peripheral blood. These receptors were taken from a human donor with acute or convalescent COVID-19. The donor label of this sample is uncertain. Both conserved end residues are part of each CDR3. The D gene is left open where the match is weak. Rows give clone size only sometimes, using once, few, many, or a class for an expanded clone.

CASRQGGVNTGELFF TGTGCCAGCAGGCAAGGGGGCGTTAACACCGGGGAGCTGTTTTTT TRBV6-5 TRBD1 TRBJ2-2 NA
CASSLDGQGAYGYTF TGTGCCAGCAGCTTAGATGGACAGGGGGCCTATGGCTACACCTTC TRBV7-8 TRBD1 TRBJ1-2 NA
CASSSGDRGGIISPLHF TGCGCCAGCAGCTCGGGGGACAGGGGAGGAATAATTTCACCCCTCCACTTT TRBV5-1 TRBD1 TRBJ1-6 few
CASSLNGQGKSEKLFF TGCGCCAGCAGCTTAAATGGTCAGGGGAAAAGTGAAAAACTGTTTTTT TRBV5-1 NA TRBJ1-4 NA
CASSQETPGFSGNTIYF TGCGCCAGCAGCCAAGAAACGCCAGGCTTCTCTGGAAACACCATATATTTT TRBV4-3 NA TRBJ1-3 NA
CASSVVAGAYNEQFF TGTGCCAGCAGCGTAGTAGCGGGAGCATACAATGAGCAGTTCTTC TRBV9 TRBD2 TRBJ2-1 NA
CASSGQMTRVTNTEAFF TGTGCCAGTAGTGGCCAGATGACACGTGTGACGAACACTGAAGCTTTCTTT TRBV19 NA TRBJ1-1 NA
CAWRSGNTQYF TGTGCCTGGAGATCGGGAAATACGCAGTATTTT TRBV30 NA TRBJ2-3 few
CASTGTGGGQPQHF TGTGCCAGTACCGGGACAGGCGGAGGTCAGCCCCAGCATTTT TRBV19 TRBD1 TRBJ1-5 NA
CASSLTGTGSSGANVLTF TGTGCCAGCAGCCTAACCGGGACAGGTAGCTCTGGGGCCAACGTCCTGACTTTC TRBV4-2 TRBD1 TRBJ2-6 NA
CASSETGGGELFF TGTGCCAGCAGTGAAACGGGAGGGGGGGAGCTGTTTTTT TRBV2 TRBD2 TRBJ2-2 NA
CASSPPGQGDTEAFF TGTGCCAGCTCACCACCGGGGCAGGGGGACACTGAAGCTTTCTTT TRBV18 TRBD1 TRBJ1-1 few
CASSPGQGSDEQFF TGTGCCAGCAGCCCCGGACAGGGTTCGGATGAGCAGTTCTTC TRBV7-3 TRBD1 TRBJ2-1 NA
CASSPWLAGSNTGELFF TGTGCCAGCTCACCGTGGCTAGCGGGTTCGAACACCGGGGAGCTGTTTTTT TRBV18 TRBD2 TRBJ2-2 NA
CASKIGTPSSYNEQFF TGTGCCAGTAAAATCGGGACTCCAAGCTCCTACAATGAGCAGTTCTTC TRBV19 NA TRBJ2-1 NA
CASSSNSGGAYGYTF TGTGCCAGCAGCTCCAACTCGGGGGGTGCCTATGGCTACACCTTC TRBV9 NA TRBJ1-2 few
CASSASGTVNQPQHF TGTGCCAGCAGTGCCTCCGGGACAGTCAATCAGCCCCAGCATTTT TRBV2 TRBD1 TRBJ1-5 few
CASSSRGTPGNTIYF TGTGCCAGCAGCTCTAGAGGGACTCCAGGAAACACCATATATTTT TRBV7-9 NA TRBJ1-3 NA
CASSQARVAFPEAFF TGTGCCAGCAGCCAAGCACGGGTGGCTTTCCCTGAAGCTTTCTTT TRBV3-1/TRBV3-2 NA TRBJ1-1 NA
CASSLTDYHSPLHF TGCGCCAGCAGCTTGACTGATTACCATTCACCCCTCCACTTT TRBV5-1 NA TRBJ1-6 NA
CASSGYPQSNQPQHF TGTGCCAGCAGTGGTTACCCACAGAGCAATCAGCCCCAGCATTTT TRBV2 NA TRBJ1-5 NA
CASSEGQGSRWGYTF TGTGCCAGCAGCGAGGGACAGGGAAGCCGATGGGGCTACACCTTC TRBV21-1 NA TRBJ1-2 NA
CASSPPGGNGYTF TGTGCCAGCAGCCCCCCCGGGGGAAATGGCTACACCTTC TRBV13 NA TRBJ1-2 NA
CASSLHRDRAPYEQYF TGTGCCAGCAGTTTACACCGGGACAGGGCTCCCTACGAGCAGTACTTC TRBV6-5 TRBD1 TRBJ2-7 NA
CAISEKTRNYGYTF TGTGCCATCAGTGAGAAGACTAGGAACTATGGCTACACCTTC TRBV10-3 NA TRBJ1-2 NA
CASSSGTGYFGYTF TGTGCCAGCAGCTCAGGGACAGGGTACTTTGGCTACACCTTC TRBV7-9 TRBD1 TRBJ1-2 NA
CASKGARYGYTF TGCGCCAGCAAGGGGGCCAGGTATGGCTACACCTTC TRBV4-1 TRBD1 TRBJ1-2 few
CASSLLLDASTDTQYF TGTGCCAGCAGCTTACTACTAGACGCTAGCACAGATACGCAGTATTTT TRBV5-4 NA TRBJ2-3 NA
CASSPGVGPPGGYTF TGCGCCAGCAGCCCTGGGGTCGGTCCGCCGGGAGGCTACACCTTC TRBV5-1 NA TRBJ1-2 NA
CSVRTSEGTQYF TGCAGCGTCCGGACTAGCGAGGGTACGCAGTATTTT TRBV29-1 TRBD2 TRBJ2-3 NA
CASSNPGLGSYNEQFF TGTGCCAGCAGCAACCCGGGACTAGGCTCCTACAATGAGCAGTTCTTC TRBV7-8 TRBD2 TRBJ2-1 NA
CASSQDLAGQDEKLFF TGCGCCAGCAGCCAAGATTTGGCGGGACAGGATGAAAAACTGTTTTTT TRBV4-3 TRBD1 TRBJ1-4 few
CATTGLLDNSPLHF TGTGCCACCACAGGATTACTGGATAATTCACCCCTCCACTTT TRBV10-3 NA TRBJ1-6 NA
CASSLVQGNSPLHF TGTGCCAGCAGCTTAGTACAGGGGAATTCACCCCTCCACTTT TRBV7-9 TRBD1 TRBJ1-6 NA
CASSFGGRAQADTQYF TGTGCCAGCAGCTTTGGCGGGAGGGCCCAGGCAGATACGCAGTATTTT TRBV7-3 TRBD2 TRBJ2-3 NA
CASRRDGTDTQYF TGTGCCAGTAGGAGGGATGGCACAGATACGCAGTATTTT TRBV19 NA TRBJ2-3 NA
CASSLERRNTEAFF TGTGCCAGCAGCTTAGAAAGGAGGAACACTGAAGCTTTCTTT TRBV7-9 NA TRBJ1-1 once
CASSEGNREAATPRPASTDTQYF TGCGCCAGCAGTGAGGGAAACAGGGAAGCGGCTACCCCCCGTCCGGCGAGCACAGATACGCAGTATTTT TRBV10-1 NA TRBJ2-3 NA
CASSLQGSYEQYF TGTGCCAGCAGTTTACAGGGGTCCTACGAGCAGTACTTC TRBV6-5 TRBD1 TRBJ2-7 NA
CASSEGWWGQGYQPQHF TGTGCCAGCAGTGAAGGATGGTGGGGACAGGGCTATCAGCCCCAGCATTTT TRBV6-1 TRBD1 TRBJ1-5 NA
CAWETEYNSPLHF TGTGCCTGGGAAACAGAGTATAATTCACCCCTCCACTTT TRBV30 NA TRBJ1-6 NA
CASSPRTGGAYEQYF TGTGCCAGCAGCCCCCGGACAGGAGGGGCCTACGAGCAGTACTTC TRBV7-2 NA TRBJ2-7 NA
CASSQERMAGGPYNEQFF TGCGCCAGCAGCCAGGAAAGGATGGCGGGGGGGCCGTACAATGAGCAGTTCTTC TRBV4-3 TRBD2 TRBJ2-1 NA
CASSEDHRANEQFF TGTGCCAGCAGTGAAGATCACAGGGCGAATGAGCAGTTCTTC TRBV2 NA TRBJ2-1 few
CASSPNLGGFTDTQYF TGTGCCAGCAGCCCCAATCTAGGGGGCTTCACAGATACGCAGTATTTT TRBV11-3 TRBD1 TRBJ2-3 NA
CASSPPGATNEKLFF TGTGCCAGCTCACCACCCGGGGCAACTAATGAAAAACTGTTTTTT TRBV18 NA TRBJ1-4 NA
CASSPLPRSTDTQYF TGTGCCAGCTCACCACTCCCGAGGAGCACAGATACGCAGTATTTT TRBV18 NA TRBJ2-3 NA
CASSSYPPLAVVGNEQFF TGTGCCAGCAGTTCCTACCCTCCCCTAGCGGTGGTGGGGAATGAGCAGTTCTTC TRBV27 TRBD2 TRBJ2-1 NA
CASSKSGTGELFF TGTGCCAGCTCCAAGTCGGGCACCGGGGAGCTGTTTTTT TRBV19 NA TRBJ2-2 NA